This T cell receptor (beta chain) was found in a study of blood T cell repertoires in COVID-19. Study-wide context: The United States, Italy and Spain supplied acute and convalescent COVID-19 samples. T cells, B-cell-depleted T cells, or PBMCs supplied cDNA or gDNA.

Assignments of participants to cohorts depended upon their own reported clinical history. The ends were cut back, 2 bases at V and 5 bases at J, with 16 bases in the middle. The CDR3 extends over 15 amino acids. Per the germline V gene, CDR1 is SGHNT and CDR2 is YENEEA. In the authors' methods: Amplifying reference gene primers gave estimates of nucleated cell counts. Profiling relied on immunoSEQ multiplex PCR, and the TCRdb table lists in-frame clones only, not all of them. V and J calls and clone size are given by that table; D and trimming were obtained from the DNA. The sample has some 250,000 clones, roughly 91% seen once; the top ten hold about 2%.

This TCR was recovered from a woman in her forties with acute COVID-19. Sequencing was carried out using PBMCs or T cells enriched from blood (not recorded which). The gene calls are TRBV11-3 and TRBJ2-7; perhaps TRBD2 as D (5 bases). CDR3 DNA sequence: TGTGCCAGCAGCTTATCCCGGGGAAGTGGGCACGAGCAGTACTTC. It is translated as CASSLSRGSGHEQYF.